A selection of T cell receptor beta chains follows, all from one sample in a study of T-cell memory formation after mild COVID-19. One entry per CDR3 protein, called by TCRdb with MiXCR from the 5' RACE reads. The sample yields more than 120,000 distinct CDR3 sequences, about 5.7% seen once. The sample taken for sequencing was PBMCs or a T cell subset sorted from them (not recorded which). The receptor source for this set is an adult woman who had mild COVID-19 (a few samples of this study predate the infection). Cell type and time point are not known. Both conserved end residues are part of each CDR3. Fields, in order: D gene, clone size, J gene, V gene, CDR3 DNA, CDR3 protein. The D gene is left open where the match is weak. Clone size is given for some rows only: seen once, a few or many times, or a class if the clone is expanded.

D: TRBD1
size: many
J: TRBJ1-4
V: TRBV12-3/TRBV12-4
DNA: TGTGCCAGCAGTTGGACAGGGCAGGGTGAAAAACTGTTTTTT
CDR3: CASSWTGQGEKLFF

D: -
size: many
J: TRBJ2-1
V: TRBV27
DNA: TGTGCCAGCAACCCCAGGACCCACGATGAGCAGTTCTTC
CDR3: CASNPRTHDEQFF

D: TRBD1
size: few
J: TRBJ2-3
V: TRBV5-1
DNA: TGCGCCAGCAGGACCGGGACAGACACCTATACGCAGTATTTT
CDR3: CASRTGTDTYTQYF

D: TRBD2
size: few
J: TRBJ2-2
V: TRBV28
DNA: TGTGCCAGCATGGTCGCGGGAGGGCCTAACGGGGAGCTGTTTTTT
CDR3: CASMVAGGPNGELFF

D: -
size: many
J: TRBJ1-1
V: TRBV20-1
DNA: TGCAGTGCTCAACTTATGAACACTGAAGCTTTCTTT
CDR3: CSAQLMNTEAFF

D: -
size: -
J: TRBJ2-2
V: TRBV9
DNA: TGTGCCAGCACCCCCAGGGAGCACACCGGGGAGCTGTTTTTT
CDR3: CASTPREHTGELFF

D: -
size: many
J: TRBJ2-1
V: TRBV7-2
DNA: TGTGCCAGCAGCTTGAGCTCCTACAATGAGCAGTTCTTC
CDR3: CASSLSSYNEQFF

D: TRBD2
size: few
J: TRBJ2-1
V: TRBV7-2
DNA: TGTGCCAGCAGCTTAGCGCCCCAGCGGGAAGGGAATGAGCAGTTCTTC
CDR3: CASSLAPQREGNEQFF

D: -
size: -
J: TRBJ2-6
V: TRBV7-3
DNA: TGTGCCAGCAGCTTAGCGGGGGGGGCCAACGTCCTGACTTTC
CDR3: CASSLAGGANVLTF

D: TRBD2
size: many
J: TRBJ2-4
V: TRBV5-1
DNA: TGCGCCAGCAGCCCGGGACTAGCGGATTTAGCCAAAAACATTCAGTACTTC
CDR3: CASSPGLADLAKNIQYF

D: TRBD2
size: -
J: TRBJ2-1
V: TRBV20-1
DNA: TGCAGTGCTAGAGATCCCCAGCGGGGGCCATTCAAGGATGAGCAGTTCTTC
CDR3: CSARDPQRGPFKDEQFF

D: -
size: many
J: TRBJ1-1
V: TRBV5-1
DNA: TGCGCCAGCAGCTTGTGGGCAGAGAACACTGAAGCTTTCTTT
CDR3: CASSLWAENTEAFF

D: -
size: many
J: TRBJ2-1
V: TRBV12-3/TRBV12-4
DNA: TGTGCCAGCGGACTGGAGGTGGGTGAGCAGTTCTTC
CDR3: CASGLEVGEQFF

D: -
size: -
J: TRBJ2-4
V: TRBV29-1
DNA: TGCAGCGTTGACCCCACCGAGGCCAAAAACATTCAGTACTTC
CDR3: CSVDPTEAKNIQYF

D: TRBD1
size: many
J: TRBJ1-2
V: TRBV12-3/TRBV12-4
DNA: TGTGCCAGCAGCCCTGGGACAGGGAGTAACTATGGCTACACCTTC
CDR3: CASSPGTGSNYGYTF

D: -
size: many
J: TRBJ2-5
V: TRBV9
DNA: TGTGCCAGCAGCGTACGTCCCAGGGAGGTGGAGACCCAGTACTTC
CDR3: CASSVRPREVETQYF

D: -
size: few
J: TRBJ1-1
V: TRBV30
DNA: TGTGCCTGGAACCAACGGGGGAGCTGGAACACTGAAGCTTTCTTT
CDR3: CAWNQRGSWNTEAFF

D: TRBD2
size: few
J: TRBJ2-7
V: TRBV6-2/TRBV6-3
DNA: TGTGCCAGTAAGACTAGCGGCTCCTACGAGCAGTACTTC
CDR3: CASKTSGSYEQYF

D: -
size: many
J: TRBJ2-1
V: TRBV7-9
DNA: TGTGCCAGCAGCTTCCAGGCGGGGGAGCAGTTCTTC
CDR3: CASSFQAGEQFF

D: -
size: many
J: TRBJ2-7
V: TRBV5-1
DNA: TGCGCCAGCAGCATTGGACAAGGGAAGTTTAGCGAGCAGTACTTC
CDR3: CASSIGQGKFSEQYF

D: -
size: -
J: TRBJ2-1
V: TRBV24-1
DNA: TGTGCCACCAGTGACGGATTTGCTGGTGAGCAGTTCTTC
CDR3: CATSDGFAGEQFF

D: -
size: many
J: TRBJ2-5
V: TRBV7-9
DNA: TGTGCCAGCAGCTTAGGCCCCGGGATGGAGACCCAGTACTTC
CDR3: CASSLGPGMETQYF

D: TRBD1
size: many
J: TRBJ1-6
V: TRBV20-1
DNA: TGCAGTGCTAGAGATGAGACAGGGAGCTCCTATAATTCACCCCTCCACTTT
CDR3: CSARDETGSSYNSPLHF

D: TRBD2
size: many
J: TRBJ2-1
V: TRBV5-1
DNA: TGCGCCAGCAACCCCCAGGGACTAGCGGTCAGCTCCTACAATGAGCAGTTCTTC
CDR3: CASNPQGLAVSSYNEQFF

D: TRBD2
size: -
J: TRBJ2-3
V: TRBV5-4
DNA: TGTGCCAGCAGCGGAACCGGGACTAGCGGGGGGGATACGCAGTATTTT
CDR3: CASSGTGTSGGDTQYF

D: TRBD2
size: many
J: TRBJ2-1
V: TRBV5-1
DNA: TGCGCCAGCAGCTTGGAGGCAGCGGGGAGCTCCTACAATGAGCAGTTCTTC
CDR3: CASSLEAAGSSYNEQFF

D: -
size: -
J: TRBJ1-2
V: TRBV2
DNA: TGTGCCAGCAGTGAATGGCGGAGTAACTATGGCTACACCTTC
CDR3: CASSEWRSNYGYTF

D: TRBD2
size: -
J: TRBJ2-2
V: TRBV12-3/TRBV12-4
DNA: TGTGCCAGCAGTCCGGGGACTAGCGGATTCGGGGAGCTGTTTTTT
CDR3: CASSPGTSGFGELFF

D: -
size: -
J: TRBJ2-1
V: TRBV19
DNA: TGTGCCAGTAGTCCGGGACTCCTACACAATGAGCAGTTCTTC
CDR3: CASSPGLLHNEQFF

D: -
size: -
J: TRBJ1-1
V: TRBV12-3/TRBV12-4
DNA: TGTGCCAGCAGTTTGGTTGGGTTCCCCCGGAACACTGAAGCTTTCTTT
CDR3: CASSLVGFPRNTEAFF

D: -
size: few
J: TRBJ2-1
V: TRBV24-1
DNA: TGTGCCACCAGCCCCAGGTGGAATGAGCAGTTCTTC
CDR3: CATSPRWNEQFF

D: TRBD2
size: many
J: TRBJ2-5
V: TRBV9
DNA: TGTGCCAGCAGCGCACTAGCGGGGGCTGAGACCCAGTACTTC
CDR3: CASSALAGAETQYF